This passage covers 17 T cell receptor beta chains from one sample sequenced in a study of blood T cell repertoires in COVID-19. Data came from immunoSEQ multiplex PCR; TCRdb stores just in-frame clones and leaves some out. The sample gives under 350,000 clones, approximately 86% of which show up once; roughly 1.3% is in the top ten. Sequencing used peripheral blood. These receptor sequences come from a man aged 65 to 79 with acute or convalescent COVID-19.

The chain combines TRBV28 with TRBJ1-1, with D hard to call. V was pared by 5 bases and J by 6 bases, with 16 bases between. Germline values: CDR1 MDHEN, CDR2 SYDVKM. The length of the CDR3 is 14 residues. The CDR3 spells CASSPPQTIAEAFF. CDR3 DNA: TGTGCCAGCAGTCCCCCCCAGACTATAGCTGAAGCTTTCTTT.

The chain is built from TRBV28 and TRBJ2-3, with D possibly matching TRBD2 (7 bases). There are 15 residues in the CDR3. Trimming removed 5 bases at V and 2 bases at J, with 14 bases between. Germline V CDR1 and CDR2: MDHEN, SYDVKM. In DNA, the CDR3 is TGTGCCAGCAGTCGACGGGGGGCCTCCACAGATACGCAGTATTTT. The encoded protein is CASSRRGASTDTQYF.

The J gene is TRBJ1-6, the V gene TRBV18, with 7 nucleotides matching TRBD1. V was clipped by 1 base and J by 8 bases; unmatched bases: 5. The CDR3 has 15 amino acids. Germline CDR1 and CDR2: KGHSH and LQKENI. CDR3 amino acids: CASSPQTGPHSPLHF. In DNA form, the CDR3 reads TGTGCCAGCTCACCACAGACAGGGCCTCATTCACCCCTCCACTTT.

The chain links TRBV29-1 to TRBJ1-2; D is unclear. The V end was cut by 3 bases, the J end by 9 bases, with 2 bases between. Germline CDR1 and CDR2: SQVTM and ANQGSEA. The CDR3 length is 8 residues. CDR3 region: CSVDSYTF. For the CDR3, the DNA is TGCAGCGTTGATAGCTACACCTTC.

With respect to this clone: This sample also contains other DNA sequences that code for the same CDR3. V and J are TRBV9 and TRBJ2-3, with TRBD1 identical over 9 bases. The CDR3 runs to 14 residues. The germline V gene has CDR1 SGDLS and CDR2 YYNGEE. V gave up 2 bases and J gave up 4 bases; unmatched junction bases: 2. CDR3 bases: TGTGCCAGCAGCGTCCGACAGGGGGCAGATACGCAGTATTTT. Protein sequence: CASSVRQGADTQYF. Complete variable domain (other parts from reference TRBV9 and TRBJ2-3): DSGVTQTPKHLITATGQRVTLRCSPRSGDLSVYWYQQSLDQGLQFLIQYYNGEERAKGNILERFSAQQFPDLHSELNLSSLELGDSALYFCASSVRQGADTQYFGPGTRLTVL.

This sequence joins TRBV18 and TRBJ1-2; TRBD1 agrees at 9 bases. Germline CDR1 reads KGHSH; CDR2 reads LQKENI. Losses at the gene ends were 6 bases for V and 10 bases for J; bases not matched to a gene: 6. This CDR3 is 12 amino acids long. DNA of the CDR3: TGTGCCAGCTCTTCCGGGACAGGGTCCTACACCTTC. Residues: CASSSGTGSYTF.

The chain couples TRBV5-4 to TRBJ2-7; 9 bases fit TRBD1. CDR1 is SGHNT, CDR2 YYREEE, per germline (reference sequence). The CDR3 consists of 15 residues. J lost 4 bases, V lost 0 bases, and 5 bases had no gene match. The DNA for the CDR3 is TGTGCCAGCAGCTTGGCCGAGACAGGGGGATACGAGCAGTACTTC. The encoded protein is CASSLAETGGYEQYF.

The V and J genes are TRBV3-1 (or the pseudogene TRBV3-2) and TRBJ1-1; tentatively, D is TRBD1 (5 bases). CDR3 length equals 13 residues. With 4 bases removed from V and 6 bases from J, the gap between germline ends came to 12 bases. Germline assignment: CDR1 LGHDT and CDR2 YNNKEL (reference sequence). The CDR3 is CASSLETASEAFF. In DNA form, the CDR3 reads TGTGCCAGCAGCCTAGAGACAGCGTCTGAAGCTTTCTTT.

The chain carries TRBV2 and TRBJ1-3, with D unresolved. The CDR3 has 13 residues. Germline V gene lookup returns CDR1 SNHLY and CDR2 FYNNEI. V was pared by 0 bases and J by 4 bases, with 4 bases between. The DNA for the CDR3 is TGTGCCAGCAGTGAAGCGTTAGGAAACACCATATATTTT. Translation: CASSEALGNTIYF.

J is TRBJ2-2 and V is TRBV2; D perhaps matches TRBD1 (5 bases). Trimming cost V 7 bases and J 1 base, with 10 bases left between them. From germline, CDR1 is SNHLY and CDR2 FYNNEI. This CDR3 comprises 14 residues. In DNA form, the CDR3 reads TGTGCCAGCACAGGAACAGGGAACACCGGGGAGCTGTTTTTT. The encoded protein is CASTGTGNTGELFF.

The V call is TRBV7-2, the J call TRBJ2-7; 12 bases are shared with TRBD2. Germline CDR1 and CDR2: SGHTA and FQGNSA. Unmatched junction bases numbered 9, after V lost 3 bases and J lost 3 bases. This CDR3 region has 17 residues. The DNA of the CDR3 is TGTGCCAGCAGCTTTAGGACTAGCGGGACGGATTTCTACGAGCAGTACTTC. This sequence encodes CASSFRTSGTDFYEQYF.

The genes are TRBV28 and TRBJ1-4, with D possibly TRBD1 on 6 matching bases. CDR3 size: 15 residues. The V end lost 3 bases, the J end lost 6 bases, and 14 bases lay between the germline ends. The germline CDR1 and CDR2 sequences are MDHEN and SYDVKM. The CDR3 reads CASSLDSAGDEKLFF. Here the CDR3 DNA reads TGTGCCAGCAGTTTGGACAGTGCCGGGGATGAAAAACTGTTTTTT.

The CDR3, as DNA: TGTGCCACCAGTGACCGGACAGGGGGGAACTATGGCTACACCTTC. Protein sequence: CATSDRTGGNYGYTF. The V gene is TRBV24-1, the J gene TRBJ1-2, with 10 bases identical to TRBD1. The V gene's germline CDR1 is KGHDR and CDR2 SFDVKD. This CDR3 has 15 residues. After removal of 4 bases from V and 2 bases from J, the junction contained 3 bases not matched to a gene.

The J gene is TRBJ1-6, the V gene TRBV2, with D possibly matching TRBD1 (5 bases). Per germline, CDR1 SNHLY and CDR2 FYNNEI. Trimming took 6 bases from V and 2 from J, leaving 11 bases between them. The CDR3 contains 15 residues. The CDR3 sequence: CASSMATAYNSPLHF. The CDR3 bases are TGTGCCAGCAGCATGGCGACAGCCTATAATTCACCCCTCCACTTT.

The chain has TRBV5-6 and TRBJ2-1; no reliable D call. The CDR3 contains 15 residues. Trimming shortened V by 0 bases and J by 0 bases, and 7 bases separated the two germline ends. Germline values: CDR1 SGHDT, CDR2 YYEEEE. CDR3 protein: CASSLGASSYNEQFF. The CDR3 DNA follows: TGTGCCAGCAGCTTGGGGGCCAGCTCCTACAATGAGCAGTTCTTC.

The chain recombines TRBV30 with TRBJ1-1; 12 bases line up with TRBD1. The CDR3 has 17 residues. V gave up 2 bases and J gave up 6 bases; unmatched junction bases: 13. Germline CDR1 and CDR2: GTSNPN and SVGIG (reference sequence). The CDR3 spells CAWSPPGQGAWRSEAFF. CDR3 sequence (DNA): TGTGCCTGGAGTCCCCCGGGACAGGGGGCTTGGCGCTCTGAAGCTTTCTTT.

The chain carries TRBV28 and TRBJ1-2; D gene ambiguous. The CDR3 totals 14 residues. Trimming left V 5 bases short and J 7 bases short, with 17 bases between. Germline V lookup: CDR1 MDHEN, CDR2 SYDVKM. CDR3 sequence: CASSPSVLLLGYTF. For the CDR3, the DNA is TGTGCCAGCAGTCCTTCTGTCCTCTTACTTGGCTACACCTTC.